This TCR beta chain was identified in a study of cytomegalovirus exposure and HLA in healthy donors. On the study more broadly: Counted in an early data release were some 81 million unique TCRs from HLA-typed donors.

Nominally healthy donors provided the samples, though records likely missed some immune exposures. PCR used 60 Vbeta primers and 13 Jbeta primers. TCRdb keeps only in-frame clones here, not all; method: immunoSEQ multiplex PCR. The data contain 170,000 or so clones, 70% to 85% of them seen just once; the ten biggest clones take up 4% to 6%. As regards this clone: Its target is not known.

Study results and limitations: Rates of TCR association differed by HLA locus in a later analysis, with DRB1 highest and HLA-C lowest. Among donors in an Asian-associated ancestry cluster, a later analysis reportedly found fewer N-insertions than the approximately 670-donor mean.

After removal of 3 bases from V and 0 bases from J, the junction contained 4 bases not matched to a gene. Germline-derived CDR1 and CDR2 are SGDLS and YYNGEE. This CDR3 is built from 15 residues. Sequencing used PBMCs. This sequence joins TRBV9 and TRBJ2-7; 9 nucleotides align to TRBD2. This sequence was found in a man between 18 and 29 years old in good health and CMV-seronegative. The CDR3 bases are TGTGCCAGCAGCGCTCTAGCGGGACGCTCCTACGAGCAGTACTTC. It is translated as CASSALAGRSYEQYF.